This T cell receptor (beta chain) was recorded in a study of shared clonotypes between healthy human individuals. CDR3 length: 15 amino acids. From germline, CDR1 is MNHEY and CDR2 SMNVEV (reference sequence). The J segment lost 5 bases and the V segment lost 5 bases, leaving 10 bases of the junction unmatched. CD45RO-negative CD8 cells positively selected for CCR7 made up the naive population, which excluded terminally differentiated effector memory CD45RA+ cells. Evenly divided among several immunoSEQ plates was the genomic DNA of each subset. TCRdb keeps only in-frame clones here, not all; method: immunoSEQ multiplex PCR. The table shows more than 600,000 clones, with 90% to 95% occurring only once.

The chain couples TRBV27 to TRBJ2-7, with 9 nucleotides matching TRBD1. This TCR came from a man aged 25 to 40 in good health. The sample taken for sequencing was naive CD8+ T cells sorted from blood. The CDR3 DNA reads TGTGCCAGCAGTACCAACCGGGACAGGGTCGACGAGCAGTACTTC. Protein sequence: CASSTNRDRVDEQYF.